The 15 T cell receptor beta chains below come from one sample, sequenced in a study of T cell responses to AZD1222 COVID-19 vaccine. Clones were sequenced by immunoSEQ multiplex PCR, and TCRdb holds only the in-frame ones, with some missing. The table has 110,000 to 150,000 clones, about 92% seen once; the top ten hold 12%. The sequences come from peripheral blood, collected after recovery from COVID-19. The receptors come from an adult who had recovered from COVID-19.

CDR3 in DNA: TGTGCCAGCAGCGTCCAGATCTCTAGCACAGATACGCAGTATTTT. It is translated as CASSVQISSTDTQYF. This chain links TRBV9 with TRBJ2-3; unclear D gene. The CDR3 is made up of 15 amino acids. In germline, CDR1 is SGDLS, CDR2 YYNGEE. With 2 bases removed from V and 0 bases from J, the gap between germline ends came to 10 bases.

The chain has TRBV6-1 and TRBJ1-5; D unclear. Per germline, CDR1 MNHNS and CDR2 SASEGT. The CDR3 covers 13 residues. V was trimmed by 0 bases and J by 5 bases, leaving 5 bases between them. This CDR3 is CASSEAHDQPQHF. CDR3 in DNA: TGTGCCAGCAGTGAAGCGCACGATCAGCCCCAGCATTTT.

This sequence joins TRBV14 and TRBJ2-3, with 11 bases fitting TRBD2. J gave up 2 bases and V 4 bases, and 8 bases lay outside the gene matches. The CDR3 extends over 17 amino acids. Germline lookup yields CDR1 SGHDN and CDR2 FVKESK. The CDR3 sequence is CASSLNAGLAATDTQYF. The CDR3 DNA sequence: TGTGCCAGCAGCCTAAACGCGGGACTAGCGGCCACAGATACGCAGTATTTT.

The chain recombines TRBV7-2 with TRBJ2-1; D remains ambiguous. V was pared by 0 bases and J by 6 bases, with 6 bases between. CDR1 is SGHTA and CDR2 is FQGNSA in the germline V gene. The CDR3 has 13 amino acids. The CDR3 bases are TGTGCCAGCAGCTTAGCGCGTAGCAATGAGCAGTTCTTC. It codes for CASSLARSNEQFF.

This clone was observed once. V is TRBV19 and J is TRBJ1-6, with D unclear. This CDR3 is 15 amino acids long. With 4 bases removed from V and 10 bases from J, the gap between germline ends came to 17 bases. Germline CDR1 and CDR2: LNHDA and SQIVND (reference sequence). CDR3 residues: CASSTLSKTKSPLHF. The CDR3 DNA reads TGTGCCAGTAGTACCCTATCAAAGACCAAATCACCCCTCCACTTT.

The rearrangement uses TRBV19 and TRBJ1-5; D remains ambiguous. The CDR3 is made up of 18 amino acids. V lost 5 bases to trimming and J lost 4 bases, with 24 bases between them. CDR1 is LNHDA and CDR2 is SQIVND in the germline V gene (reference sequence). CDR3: CASSADPRVPGVNQPQHF. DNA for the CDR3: TGTGCCAGTAGTGCGGATCCTCGGGTACCAGGCGTGAATCAGCCCCAGCATTTT.

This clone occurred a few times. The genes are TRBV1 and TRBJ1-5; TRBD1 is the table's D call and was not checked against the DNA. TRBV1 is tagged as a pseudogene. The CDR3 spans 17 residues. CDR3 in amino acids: CTSSQGTGRELCQPQHF. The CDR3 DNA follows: TGCACCAGCAGCCAGGGGACAGGGAGGGAGTTGTGTCAGCCCCAGCATTTT.

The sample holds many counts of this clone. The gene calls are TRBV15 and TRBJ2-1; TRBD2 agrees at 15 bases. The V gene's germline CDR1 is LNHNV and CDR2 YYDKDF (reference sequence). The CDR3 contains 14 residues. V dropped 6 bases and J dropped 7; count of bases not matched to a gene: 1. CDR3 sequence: CATRGTSGRNEQFF. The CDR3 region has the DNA TGTGCCACCAGGGGGACTAGCGGGAGGAATGAGCAGTTCTTC.

CDR3 coding DNA: TGTGCCAGCAGGATAACAGGGAGGTCTGGAAACACCATATATTTT. Residues: CASRITGRSGNTIYF. The chain has TRBV6-4 and TRBJ1-3, with D possibly matching TRBD1 (6 bases). Trimming took off 6 bases at V and 1 base at J, with 13 bases between the two ends. The CDR3 is 15 residues long. The germline CDR1 and CDR2 sequences are MRHNA and SNTAGT.

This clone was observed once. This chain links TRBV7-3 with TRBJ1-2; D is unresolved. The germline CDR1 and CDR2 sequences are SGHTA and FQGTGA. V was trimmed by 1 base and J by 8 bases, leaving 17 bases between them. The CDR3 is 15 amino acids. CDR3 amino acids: CASSLNHPTSGGYTF. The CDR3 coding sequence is TGTGCCAGCAGCTTAAATCACCCCACCTCGGGGGGCTACACCTTC.

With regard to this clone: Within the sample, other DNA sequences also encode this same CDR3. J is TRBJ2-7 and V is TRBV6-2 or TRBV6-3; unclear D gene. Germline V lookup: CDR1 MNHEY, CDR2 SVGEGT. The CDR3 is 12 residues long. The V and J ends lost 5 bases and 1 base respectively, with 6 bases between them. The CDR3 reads CASSRSSYEQYF. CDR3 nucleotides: TGTGCCAGCAGTCGATCTTCCTACGAGCAGTACTTC.

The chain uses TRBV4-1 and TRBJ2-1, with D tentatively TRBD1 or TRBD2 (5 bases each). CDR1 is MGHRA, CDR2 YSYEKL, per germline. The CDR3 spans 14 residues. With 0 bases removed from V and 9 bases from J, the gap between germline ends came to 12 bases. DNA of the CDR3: TGCGCCAGCAGCCAAGATCCCTCTGGGGGTGAGCAGTTCTTC. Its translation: CASSQDPSGGEQFF.

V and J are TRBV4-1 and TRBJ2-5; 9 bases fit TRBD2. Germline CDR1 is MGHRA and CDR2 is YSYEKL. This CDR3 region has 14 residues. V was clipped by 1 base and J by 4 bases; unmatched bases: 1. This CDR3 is CASSQGRGGETQYF. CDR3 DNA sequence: TGCGCCAGCAGCCAAGGGCGGGGGGGAGAGACCCAGTACTTC.

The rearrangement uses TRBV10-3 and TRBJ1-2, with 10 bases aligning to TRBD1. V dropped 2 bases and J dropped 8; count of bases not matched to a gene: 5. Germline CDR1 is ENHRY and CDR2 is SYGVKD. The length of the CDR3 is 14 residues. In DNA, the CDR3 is TGTGCCATCAGTGAGAAGGGGACAGGGGACGGCTACACCTTC. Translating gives CAISEKGTGDGYTF.

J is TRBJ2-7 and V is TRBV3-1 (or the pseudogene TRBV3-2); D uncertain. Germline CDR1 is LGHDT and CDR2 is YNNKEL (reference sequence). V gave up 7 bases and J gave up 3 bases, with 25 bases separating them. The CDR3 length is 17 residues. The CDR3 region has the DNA TGTGCCAGCACCTCTAATACTCTCACTGGCGGCAGCTACGAGCAGTACTTC. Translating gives CASTSNTLTGGSYEQYF.